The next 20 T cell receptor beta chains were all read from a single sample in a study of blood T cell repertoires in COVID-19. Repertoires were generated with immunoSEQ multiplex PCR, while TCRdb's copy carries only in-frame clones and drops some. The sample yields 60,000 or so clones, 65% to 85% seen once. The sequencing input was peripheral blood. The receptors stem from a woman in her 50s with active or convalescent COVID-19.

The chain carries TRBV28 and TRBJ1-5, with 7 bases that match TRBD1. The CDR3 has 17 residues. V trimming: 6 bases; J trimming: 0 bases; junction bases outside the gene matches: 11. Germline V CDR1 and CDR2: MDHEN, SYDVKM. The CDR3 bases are TGTGCCAGCAGAGCCGGGACAGTTCTGTATAGCAATCAGCCCCAGCATTTT. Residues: CASRAGTVLYSNQPQHF.

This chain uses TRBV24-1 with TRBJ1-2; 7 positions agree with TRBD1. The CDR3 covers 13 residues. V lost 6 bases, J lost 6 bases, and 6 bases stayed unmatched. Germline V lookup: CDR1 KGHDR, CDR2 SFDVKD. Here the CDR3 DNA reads TGTGCCACCAGTACCCAGGGGGTTGATGGCTACACCTTC. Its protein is CATSTQGVDGYTF.

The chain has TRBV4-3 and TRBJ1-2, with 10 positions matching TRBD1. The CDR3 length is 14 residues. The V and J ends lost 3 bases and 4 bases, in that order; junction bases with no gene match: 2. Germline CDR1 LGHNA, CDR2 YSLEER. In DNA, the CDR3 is TGCGCCAGCAGCCAGGGGACAGGGGCCTATGGCTACACCTTC. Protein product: CASSQGTGAYGYTF.

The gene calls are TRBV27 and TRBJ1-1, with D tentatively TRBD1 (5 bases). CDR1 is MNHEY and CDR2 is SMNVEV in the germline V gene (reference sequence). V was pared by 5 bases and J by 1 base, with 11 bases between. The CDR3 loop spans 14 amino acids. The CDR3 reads CASSQGLPNTEAFF. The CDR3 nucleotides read TGTGCCAGCAGTCAGGGACTTCCGAACACTGAAGCTTTCTTT.

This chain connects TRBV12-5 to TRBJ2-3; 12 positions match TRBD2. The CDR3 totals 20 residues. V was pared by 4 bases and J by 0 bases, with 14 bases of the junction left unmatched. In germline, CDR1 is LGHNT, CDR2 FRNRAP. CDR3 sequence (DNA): TGTGCTAGTGGTTCCTCAACCTGGACTAGCGGGGTACCTAGCACAGATACGCAGTATTTT. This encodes CASGSSTWTSGVPSTDTQYF.

The DNA of the CDR3 is TGTGCCAGCAGCCAAGATCCCGGGAAGCGGGCTTTCTTT. Amino acid sequence: CASSQDPGKRAFF. The chain recombines TRBV4-2 with TRBJ1-1; D gene uncertain. The CDR3 spans 13 residues. With 0 bases removed from V and 11 bases from J, the gap between germline ends came to 13 bases. The germline gives CDR1 LGHNA, CDR2 YNFKEQ.

For the CDR3, the DNA is TGTGCCAGCAGTTTTACAGATGAAGCTTTCTTT. Protein: CASSFTDEAFF. This chain connects TRBV12-3 or TRBV12-4 to TRBJ1-1; D is unclear. The CDR3 totals 11 residues. The V end was cut by 3 bases, the J end by 7 bases, with 6 bases between.

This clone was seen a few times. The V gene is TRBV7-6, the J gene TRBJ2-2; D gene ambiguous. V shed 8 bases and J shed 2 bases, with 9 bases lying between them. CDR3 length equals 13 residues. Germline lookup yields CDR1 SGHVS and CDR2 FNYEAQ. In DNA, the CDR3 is TGTGCCAGCCTAGAGCTAAACACCGGGGAGCTGTTTTTT. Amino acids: CASLELNTGELFF. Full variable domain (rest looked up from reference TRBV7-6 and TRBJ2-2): GAGVSQSPRYKVTKRGQDVALRCDPISGHVSLYWYRQALGQGPEFLTYFNYEAQQDKSGLPNDRFSAERPEGSISTLTIQRTEQRDSAMYRCASLELNTGELFFGEGSRLTVL.

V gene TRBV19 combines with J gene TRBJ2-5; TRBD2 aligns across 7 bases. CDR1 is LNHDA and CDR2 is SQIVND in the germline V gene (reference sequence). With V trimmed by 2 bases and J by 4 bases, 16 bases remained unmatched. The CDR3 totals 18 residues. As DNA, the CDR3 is TGTGCCAGTAGTATACCCTACGGGGCGGGAGAGGAGGGAGAGACCCAGTACTTC. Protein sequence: CASSIPYGAGEEGETQYF. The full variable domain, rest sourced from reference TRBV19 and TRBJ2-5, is DGGITQSPKYLFRKEGQNVTLSCEQNLNHDAMYWYRQDPGQGLRLIYYSQIVNDFQKGDIAEGYSVSREKKESFPLTVTSAQKNPTAFYLCASSIPYGAGEEGETQYFGPGTRLLVL.

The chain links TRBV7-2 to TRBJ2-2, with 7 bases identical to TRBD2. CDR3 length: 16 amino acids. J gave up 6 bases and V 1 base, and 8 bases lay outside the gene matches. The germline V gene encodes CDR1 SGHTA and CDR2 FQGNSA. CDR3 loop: CASSLGASGLSGELFF. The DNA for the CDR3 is TGTGCCAGCAGCTTAGGAGCTAGCGGTCTTTCCGGGGAGCTGTTTTTT.

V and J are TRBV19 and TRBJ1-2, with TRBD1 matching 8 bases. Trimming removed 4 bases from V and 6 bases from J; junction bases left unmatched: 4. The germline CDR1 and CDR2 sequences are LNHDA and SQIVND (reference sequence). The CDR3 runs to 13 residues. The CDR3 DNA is TGTGCCAGTAGTACCAGGGGGCTCGATGGCTACACCTTC. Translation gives CASSTRGLDGYTF.

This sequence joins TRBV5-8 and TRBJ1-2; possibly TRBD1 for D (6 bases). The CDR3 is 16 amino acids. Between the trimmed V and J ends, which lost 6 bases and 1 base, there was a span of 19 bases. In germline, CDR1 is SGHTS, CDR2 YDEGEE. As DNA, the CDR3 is TGTGCCAGCAACCAGGGGCGCGCTTATCTTAACTATGGCTACACCTTC. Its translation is CASNQGRAYLNYGYTF.

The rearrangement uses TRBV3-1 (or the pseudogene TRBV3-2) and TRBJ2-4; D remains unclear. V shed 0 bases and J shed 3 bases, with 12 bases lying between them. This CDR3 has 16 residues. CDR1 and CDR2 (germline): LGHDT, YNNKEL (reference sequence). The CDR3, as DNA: TGTGCCAGCAGCCAAGAGGCCTGGAGAAGCAAAAACATTCAGTACTTC. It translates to CASSQEAWRSKNIQYF.

The chain's CDR3 is CASSPASQGLNNYGYTF. The DNA for the CDR3 is TGTGCCAGCTCACCAGCCTCTCAGGGTCTCAACAACTATGGCTACACCTTC. The chain couples TRBV18 to TRBJ1-2; perhaps TRBD1 as D (5 bases). From germline, CDR1 is KGHSH and CDR2 LQKENI. The CDR3 totals 17 residues. Trimming took off 2 bases at V and 2 bases at J, with 18 bases between the two ends.

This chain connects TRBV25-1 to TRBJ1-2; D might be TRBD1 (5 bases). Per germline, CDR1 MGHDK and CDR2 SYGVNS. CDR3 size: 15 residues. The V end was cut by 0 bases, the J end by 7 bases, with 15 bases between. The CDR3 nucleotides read TGTGCCAGCAGTGAATATGGCAGGGTTCGAGGTGGCTACACCTTC. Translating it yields CASSEYGRVRGGYTF.

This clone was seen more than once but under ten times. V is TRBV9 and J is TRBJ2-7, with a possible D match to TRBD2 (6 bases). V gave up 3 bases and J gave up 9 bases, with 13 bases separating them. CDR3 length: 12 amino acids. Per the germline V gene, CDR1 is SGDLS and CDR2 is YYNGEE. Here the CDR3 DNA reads TGTGCCAGCAGCGCAAGACTAGAAGGGCAGTACTTC. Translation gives CASSARLEGQYF.

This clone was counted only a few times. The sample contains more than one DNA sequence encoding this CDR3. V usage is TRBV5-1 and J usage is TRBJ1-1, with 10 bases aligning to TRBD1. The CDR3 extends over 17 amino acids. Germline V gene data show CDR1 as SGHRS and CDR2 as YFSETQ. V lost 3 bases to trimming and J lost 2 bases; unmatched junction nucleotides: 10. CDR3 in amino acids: CASSSPRTGGGNTEAFF. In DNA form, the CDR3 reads TGCGCCAGCAGCTCACCCAGGACAGGGGGAGGAAACACTGAAGCTTTCTTT. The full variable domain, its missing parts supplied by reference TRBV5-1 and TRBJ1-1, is KAGVTQTPRYLIKTRGQQVTLSCSPISGHRSVSWYQQTPGQGLQFLFEYFSETQRNKGNFPGRFSGRQFSNSRSEMNVSTLELGDSALYLCASSSPRTGGGNTEAFFGQGTRLTVV.

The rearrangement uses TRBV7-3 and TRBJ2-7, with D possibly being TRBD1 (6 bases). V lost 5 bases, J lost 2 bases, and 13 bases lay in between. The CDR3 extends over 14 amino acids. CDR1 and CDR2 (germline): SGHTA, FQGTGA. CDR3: CASSHRAGAYEQYF. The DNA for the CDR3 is TGTGCCAGCAGCCATAGGGCAGGGGCCTACGAGCAGTACTTC.

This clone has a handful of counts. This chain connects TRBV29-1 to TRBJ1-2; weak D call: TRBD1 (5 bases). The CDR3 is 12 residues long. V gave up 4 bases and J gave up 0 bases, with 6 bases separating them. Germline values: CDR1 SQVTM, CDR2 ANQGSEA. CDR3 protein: CSVADTNYGYTF. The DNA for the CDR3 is TGCAGCGTTGCGGACACTAACTATGGCTACACCTTC.

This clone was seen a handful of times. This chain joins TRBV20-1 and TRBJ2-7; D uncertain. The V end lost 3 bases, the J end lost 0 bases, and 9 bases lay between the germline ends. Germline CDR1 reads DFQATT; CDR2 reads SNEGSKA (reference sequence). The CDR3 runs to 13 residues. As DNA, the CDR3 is TGCAGTGCTAGTGCAAATCCCTCCTACGAGCAGTACTTC. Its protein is CSASANPSYEQYF.